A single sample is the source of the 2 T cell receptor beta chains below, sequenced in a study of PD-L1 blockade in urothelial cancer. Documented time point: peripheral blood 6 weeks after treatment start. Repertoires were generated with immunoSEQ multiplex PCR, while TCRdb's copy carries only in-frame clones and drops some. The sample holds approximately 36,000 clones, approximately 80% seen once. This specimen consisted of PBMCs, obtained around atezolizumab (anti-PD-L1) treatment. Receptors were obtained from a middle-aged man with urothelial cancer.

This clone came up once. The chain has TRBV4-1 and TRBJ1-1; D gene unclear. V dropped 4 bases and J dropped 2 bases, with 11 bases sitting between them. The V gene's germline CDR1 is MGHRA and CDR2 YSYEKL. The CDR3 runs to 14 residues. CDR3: CASSPRAGNTEAFF. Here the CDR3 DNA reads TGCGCCAGCAGCCCCCGGGCGGGTAACACTGAAGCTTTCTTT.

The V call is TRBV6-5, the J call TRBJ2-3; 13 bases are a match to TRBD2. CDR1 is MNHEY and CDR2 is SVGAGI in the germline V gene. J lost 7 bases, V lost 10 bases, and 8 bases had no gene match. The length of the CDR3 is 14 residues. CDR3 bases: TGTGCCACCTTCAGGACTAGCGGGAGTTATACGCAGTATTTT. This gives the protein CATFRTSGSYTQYF.